Listed here are 18 T cell receptor beta chains from one sample, sequenced in a study of blood T cell repertoires in COVID-19. The assay was immunoSEQ multiplex PCR, and TCRdb's table has in-frame clones only and misses some. The table lists tens of thousands of clones, around 80% of them singletons. The sequenced sample consisted of peripheral blood. These receptors all stem from a man aged 70 or older who had recovered from COVID-19.

The chain recombines TRBV27 with TRBJ2-7, with TRBD2 matching over 8 bases. J lost 2 bases, V lost 0 bases, and 3 bases had no gene match. CDR1 and CDR2 from the germline V gene are MNHEY and SMNVEV (reference sequence). CDR3 size: 15 residues. The CDR3 DNA is TGTGCCAGCAGTTTATCCGACGGGAGGGCCTACGAGCAGTACTTC. Amino acid sequence: CASSLSDGRAYEQYF.

This clone was recorded a few times. The V call is TRBV4-1, the J call TRBJ1-4, with TRBD1 matching 11 bases. The CDR3 has 17 residues. Germline-derived CDR1 and CDR2 are MGHRA and YSYEKL. The V gene end was trimmed by 3 bases and the J gene end by 7 bases; junction bases not matched to a gene: 10. The CDR3 DNA reads TGCGCCAGCAGCCACGGCCCACCGGGACAGGGGGGTGAAAAACTGTTTTTT. This encodes CASSHGPPGQGGEKLFF.

This clone was seen a handful of times. The rearrangement links TRBV30 to TRBJ1-5; D gene uncertain. Germline CDR1 GTSNPN, CDR2 SVGIG (reference sequence). V lost 4 bases, J lost 6 bases, and 16 bases lay in between. This CDR3 has 14 residues. The CDR3 region is CAWTFGGEGQPQHF. CDR3 nucleotides: TGTGCCTGGACCTTCGGCGGGGAGGGTCAGCCCCAGCATTTT.

V and J are TRBV6-5 and TRBJ1-3; D gene uncertain. The CDR3 runs 14 residues. The V gene's germline CDR1 is MNHEY and CDR2 SVGAGI. Deletions cut 8 bases from V and 0 bases from J, with 11 bases between. CDR3 region: CASGGQISGNTIYF. CDR3 sequence (DNA): TGTGCCAGCGGCGGTCAGATCTCTGGAAACACCATATATTTT.

The V and J genes are TRBV7-2 and TRBJ2-6; 7 bases match TRBD1. The CDR3 contains 18 residues. Germline trimming cut 0 bases from V and 3 bases from J; bases unmatched to any gene: 8. Germline CDR1 and CDR2: SGHTA and FQGNSA. The DNA of the CDR3 is TGTGCCAGCAGCTTAGCACACACAGGGGTACATGGGGCCAACGTCCTGACTTTC. It translates to CASSLAHTGVHGANVLTF.

This sequence joins TRBV29-1 and TRBJ2-5; D may be TRBD2 (7 bases). V lost 7 bases, J lost 2 bases, and 20 bases lay in between. This CDR3 spans 15 amino acids. Germline lookup yields CDR1 SQVTM and CDR2 ANQGSEA. The CDR3 nucleotides are TGCAGCGCCAAAAGGGACACCGGGAGGCAAGAGACCCAGTACTTC. Residues: CSAKRDTGRQETQYF.

The V call is TRBV9, the J call TRBJ2-2; 7 nucleotides line up with TRBD2. V lost 4 bases and J lost 5; bases outside the gene matches: 11. There are 16 residues in the CDR3. The germline CDR1 and CDR2 sequences are SGDLS and YYNGEE. CDR3 sequence: CASSPGGGGGTGELFF. CDR3 in DNA: TGTGCCAGCAGCCCCGGCGGGGGAGGAGGAACCGGGGAGCTGTTTTTT.

The rearrangement uses TRBV29-1 and TRBJ2-3; 7 positions match TRBD1. CDR1 is SQVTM and CDR2 is ANQGSEA in the germline V gene. The V and J ends lost 4 bases and 2 bases, in that order; junction bases with no gene match: 6. This CDR3 has 14 residues. In DNA, the CDR3 is TGCAGCGTTGGGGTAGGGGGCCCCACAGATACGCAGTATTTT. Its protein product is CSVGVGGPTDTQYF.

The rearrangement uses TRBV29-1 and TRBJ2-3; possibly TRBD1 for D (6 bases). From germline, CDR1 is SQVTM and CDR2 ANQGSEA. This CDR3 comprises 13 residues. Trimming left V 8 bases short and J 0 bases short, with 12 bases between. CDR3 in amino acids: CSSLTGSTDTQYF. The CDR3 DNA reads TGCAGCTCACTGACAGGCAGCACAGATACGCAGTATTTT.

For this clone: The sample carries other DNA sequences with the same CDR3. V usage is TRBV7-7 and J usage is TRBJ2-7; TRBD1 agrees at 10 bases. This CDR3 region has 15 residues. The V segment lost 1 base and the J segment 0 bases; nucleotides outside the gene matches: 0. CDR1 and CDR2 from the germline V gene are SSHAT and FNYEAQ (reference sequence). In nucleotides, the CDR3 is TGTGCCAGCAGCTTAGGGACAGGGGGCTCCTACGAGCAGTACTTC. It codes for CASSLGTGGSYEQYF.

The chain combines TRBV6-2 or TRBV6-3 with TRBJ2-1; D is possibly TRBD2 (5 bases). The CDR3 sequence is 13 residues long. V lost 3 bases and J lost 9, with 12 bases in between. Germline V gene data show CDR1 as MNHEY and CDR2 as SVGEGT. This CDR3 reads CASSYREETEQFF. The CDR3 nucleotides read TGTGCCAGCAGTTATCGGGAAGAAACTGAGCAGTTCTTC.

The V gene is TRBV6-6, the J gene TRBJ2-3, with 11 nucleotides matching TRBD2. The CDR3 is made up of 16 amino acids. V dropped 6 bases and J dropped 0; count of bases not matched to a gene: 5. Germline lookup yields CDR1 MNHNY and CDR2 SVGAGI (reference sequence). The CDR3 loop reads CASRFSGRDSTDTQYF. CDR3 coding DNA: TGTGCCAGCAGGTTTAGCGGGAGGGACAGCACAGATACGCAGTATTTT.

This clone was counted only a few times. The genes are TRBV7-9 and TRBJ2-5, with 8 bases that match TRBD2. Germline V gives CDR1 SEHNR, CDR2 FQNEAQ (reference sequence). The CDR3 is made up of 15 amino acids. With V trimmed by 3 bases and J by 2 bases, 5 bases remained unmatched. Here the CDR3 DNA reads TGTGCCAGCAGCTTGAGCGGGGGTAAACAAGAGACCCAGTACTTC. Protein sequence: CASSLSGGKQETQYF. The full variable domain, completed using reference TRBV7-9 and TRBJ2-5, is DTGVSQNPRHKITKRGQNVTFRCDPISEHNRLYWYRQTLGQGPEFLTYFQNEAQLEKSRLLSDRFSAERPKGSFSTLEIQRTEQGDSAMYLCASSLSGGKQETQYFGPGTRLLVL.

The V gene is TRBV30, the J gene TRBJ2-2; perhaps TRBD2 as D (6 bases). V was pared by 4 bases and J by 4 bases, with 13 bases between. Germline CDR1 and CDR2: GTSNPN and SVGIG (reference sequence). CDR3 length equals 14 residues. CDR3 sequence: CAWTGERATGELFF. The CDR3, as DNA: TGTGCCTGGACCGGAGAGCGGGCCACCGGGGAGCTGTTTTTT.

The rearrangement links TRBV2 to TRBJ2-2; TRBD2 might be the D (6 bases). Germline V CDR1 and CDR2: SNHLY, FYNNEI. CDR3 length equals 16 residues. V was clipped by 5 bases and J by 4 bases, with 17 bases between them. The CDR3 is CASSWNGGGVTGELFF. Written as DNA, the CDR3 is TGTGCCAGCAGTTGGAATGGGGGAGGTGTCACCGGGGAGCTGTTTTTT.

The chain couples TRBV29-1 to TRBJ2-7; D perhaps matches TRBD2 (5 bases). V lost 4 bases to trimming and J lost 6 bases, with 19 bases between them. CDR3 length equals 14 residues. CDR1 and CDR2 from the germline V gene are SQVTM and ANQGSEA. CDR3: CSVGRGSSDGEQYF. The DNA for the CDR3 is TGCAGCGTTGGGAGAGGGAGTTCCGACGGCGAGCAGTACTTC.

The chain links TRBV3-1 (or the pseudogene TRBV3-2) to TRBJ1-3; TRBD1 matches 11 bases. Trimming removed 4 bases from V and 3 bases from J; junction bases left unmatched: 5. The CDR3 has 16 residues. Germline V gene lookup returns CDR1 LGHDT and CDR2 YNNKEL (reference sequence). The CDR3 here is CASSRRTGGSGNTIYF. The CDR3 bases are TGTGCCAGCAGCCGACGGACAGGGGGCAGTGGAAACACCATATATTTT.

This chain links TRBV27 with TRBJ2-7, with 10 positions matching TRBD1. Germline lookup yields CDR1 MNHEY and CDR2 SMNVEV (reference sequence). This CDR3 has 21 residues. Trimming took 3 bases from V and 6 from J; bases not matched to a gene: 26. CDR3: CASSFGVWAGTGVLKRPEQYF. The CDR3 nucleotides read TGTGCCAGCAGTTTTGGTGTTTGGGCCGGGACAGGGGTCTTAAAAAGGCCCGAGCAGTACTTC.